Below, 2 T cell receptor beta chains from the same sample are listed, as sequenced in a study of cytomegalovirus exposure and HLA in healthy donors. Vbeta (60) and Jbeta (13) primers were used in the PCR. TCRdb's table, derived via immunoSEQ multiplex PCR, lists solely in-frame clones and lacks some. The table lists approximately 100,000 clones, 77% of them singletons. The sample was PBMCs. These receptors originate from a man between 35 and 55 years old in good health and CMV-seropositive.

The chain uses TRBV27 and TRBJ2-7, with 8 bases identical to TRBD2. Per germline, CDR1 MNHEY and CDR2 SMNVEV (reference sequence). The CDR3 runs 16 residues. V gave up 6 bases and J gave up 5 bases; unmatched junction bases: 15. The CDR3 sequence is CASSAHGTSISNEQYF. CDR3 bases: TGTGCCAGCAGCGCCCATGGGACTAGTATTTCCAACGAGCAGTACTTC.

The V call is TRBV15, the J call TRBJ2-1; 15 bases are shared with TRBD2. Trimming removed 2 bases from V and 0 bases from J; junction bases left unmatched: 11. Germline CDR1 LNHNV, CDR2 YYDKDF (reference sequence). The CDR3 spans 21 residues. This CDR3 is CATSRSPGTSGGRSSYNEQFF. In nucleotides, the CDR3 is TGTGCCACCAGCAGATCCCCCGGGACTAGCGGGGGGCGGAGCTCCTACAATGAGCAGTTCTTC.